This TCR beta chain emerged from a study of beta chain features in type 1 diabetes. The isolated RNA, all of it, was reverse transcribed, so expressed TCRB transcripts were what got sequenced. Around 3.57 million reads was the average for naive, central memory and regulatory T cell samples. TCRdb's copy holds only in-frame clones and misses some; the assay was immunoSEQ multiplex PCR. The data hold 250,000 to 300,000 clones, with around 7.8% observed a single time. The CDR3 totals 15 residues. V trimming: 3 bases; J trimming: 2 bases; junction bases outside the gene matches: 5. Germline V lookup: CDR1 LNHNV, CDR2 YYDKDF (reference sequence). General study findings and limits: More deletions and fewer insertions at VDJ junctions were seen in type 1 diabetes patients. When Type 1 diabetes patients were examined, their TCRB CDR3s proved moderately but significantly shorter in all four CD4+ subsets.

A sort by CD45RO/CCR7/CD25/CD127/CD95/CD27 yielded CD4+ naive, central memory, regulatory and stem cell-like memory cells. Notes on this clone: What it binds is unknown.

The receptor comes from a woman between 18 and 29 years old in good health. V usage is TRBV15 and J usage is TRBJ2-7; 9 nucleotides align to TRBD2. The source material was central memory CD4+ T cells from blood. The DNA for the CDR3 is TGTGCCACCAGCAGGGAGAGGACTAGCGCCTACGAGCAGTACTTC. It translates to CATSRERTSAYEQYF. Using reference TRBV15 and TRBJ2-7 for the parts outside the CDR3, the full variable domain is DAMVIQNPRYQVTQFGKPVTLSCSQTLNHNVMYWYQQKSSQAPKLLFHYYDKDFNNEADTPDNFQSRRPNTSFCFLDIRSPGLGDTAMYLCATSRERTSAYEQYFGPGTRLTVT.